The clone carrying this TCR beta chain was counted only a few times. A much larger clone lies one base from this, so it may be a read error. This sample was included in a study of prognosis after radiotherapy for stage I lung cancer. Turning to the study itself: Of the enrolled patients, 13 to 15 had newly diagnosed primary stage I lung tumors, while a few had oligometastatic NSCLC following surgical resection of the primary tumor. Radiotherapy: SBRT, 3 to 5 fractions, biologically effective dose at least 100 Gy. Concurrent therapy was not administered with stereotactic body radiotherapy to any patient.

Trimming pared 1 base from V and 1 base from J, leaving 7 bases between. The CDR3 has 14 residues. Germline CDR1 is DFQATT and CDR2 is SNEGSKA (reference sequence). Using two-round multiplex PCR, the authors amplified TCR beta CDR3 from genomic DNA. Specific primers for each TRBV and TRBJ gene were what first-round PCR used. TCRdb used MiXCR to reprocess the multiplex PCR reads, holding one entry per CDR3 protein. Altogether about 59,000 distinct CDR3 sequences are present, about a quarter being singletons, with the ten largest covering 7.5%. The chain couples TRBV20-1 to TRBJ1-4; no definite D call. Specimen: PBMCs, collected before or after stereotactic body radiation therapy (not recorded which). The source is a donor aged 50 or older with non-small cell lung cancer. In DNA, the CDR3 is TGCAGTGCTAGAGGGGAGGGAACTAATGAAAAACTGTTTTTT. Its translation is CSARGEGTNEKLFF.